The TCR beta chain described here comes from a study of blood T cell repertoires in COVID-19. Background on the study: Italy, Spain and the United States were the sources of the convalescent and acute COVID-19 samples.

The germline V gene encodes CDR1 SGHNT and CDR2 YYREEE (reference sequence). The CDR3 has 15 amino acids. With 3 bases removed from V and 2 bases from J, the gap between germline ends came to 12 bases. Produced via immunoSEQ multiplex PCR; TCRdb's table is partial and in-frame only. The table records about 380,000 clones, about 88% of them present only once. This clone was recorded once. The source of this sequence is a woman aged 18-29 years who had recovered from COVID-19. The V call is TRBV5-4, the J call TRBJ1-5, with D uncertain. The sample consisted of PBMCs or T cells enriched from blood (not recorded which). CDR3 in DNA: TGTGCCAGCAGCTCGACTATAGTGGGCAATCAGCCCCAGCATTTT. Its protein is CASSSTIVGNQPQHF.